One and the same sample provided the 31 T cell receptor beta chains below, sequenced in a study of monozygotic twins with inflammatory bowel disease (dated by TCRdb to the late 2010s). The library came from 5' RACE. Instrument on record: Illumina HiSeq 2500. The reads underwent TCRdb reprocessing, giving one record for each CDR3 protein sequence and no DNA. The sample table holds about 300,000 distinct CDR3 sequences. About 5% of the sample is held by the ten biggest clonotypes. The sequenced sample consisted of blood. The receptors were gathered from a human donor with ulcerative colitis or Crohn's disease, or a healthy co-twin of an affected twin (not recorded which).

This chain joins TRBV27 and TRBJ2-7; TCRdb indicates TRBD2, and absent DNA this call remains unverified. This CDR3 is 13 amino acids long. Germline loops: CDR1 MNHEY, CDR2 SMNVEV (reference sequence). CDR3 region: CASSPLDGYEQYF.

The J gene is TRBJ1-1, the V gene TRBV6-5. This CDR3 contains 15 residues. Germline assignment: CDR1 MNHEY and CDR2 SVGAGI. This chain's CDR3 is CASSYYGSMNTEAFF.

This sequence joins TRBV20-1 and TRBJ2-2; no DNA is available, so the TRBD1 call from TCRdb remains unchecked. Germline V gene data show CDR1 as DFQATT and CDR2 as SNEGSKA (reference sequence). The CDR3 consists of 18 residues. The CDR3 reads CSATRLIGQGAFGGELFF.

The V gene is TRBV30, the J gene TRBJ2-7; TCRdb calls TRBD2, which cannot be checked without DNA. CDR3 length: 14 amino acids. Germline V gene lookup returns CDR1 GTSNPN and CDR2 SVGIG (reference sequence). CDR3 sequence: CAWSEGGGAYEQYF.

The V gene is TRBV12-3 or TRBV12-4, the J gene TRBJ2-1. This CDR3 has 15 residues. CDR3 residues: CASRTAGISYNEQFF.

V is TRBV20-1 and J is TRBJ1-1; the D call of TRBD1 rests on TCRdb alone, since no DNA is present to check it. Germline CDR1 and CDR2: DFQATT and SNEGSKA (reference sequence). This CDR3 spans 11 amino acids. The CDR3 protein is CSAGGGAEAFF.

The chain is built from TRBV12-3 or TRBV12-4 and TRBJ2-2; there is no DNA to check the TCRdb D call of TRBD1. The CDR3 is made up of 13 amino acids. The CDR3 sequence: CASSFGGPGELFF.

The chain combines TRBV29-1 with TRBJ1-2. The germline CDR1 and CDR2 sequences are SQVTM and ANQGSEA. The CDR3 covers 12 residues. This CDR3 is CSVLGWNGGYTF.

The chain joins TRBV9 to TRBJ2-2. This CDR3 spans 14 amino acids. Germline V gene data show CDR1 as SGDLS and CDR2 as YYNGEE. The CDR3 sequence is CASSVGSTHGELFF.

The J gene is TRBJ2-3, the V gene TRBV9. This CDR3 is 14 amino acids long. Per the germline V gene, CDR1 is SGDLS and CDR2 is YYNGEE. The CDR3 reads CASSAPTATDTQYF.

This sequence joins TRBV28 and TRBJ2-7; TCRdb reports TRBD1, a call that lacks DNA to check it against. In germline, CDR1 is MDHEN, CDR2 SYDVKM. The CDR3 is made up of 15 amino acids. This CDR3 reads CASSFHPGIPDEQYF.

The chain joins TRBV5-1 to TRBJ1-1. The CDR3 loop spans 15 amino acids. Germline V CDR1 and CDR2: SGHRS, YFSETQ. The CDR3 region is CASSPGLLSGTEAFF.

CDR3 region: CASSFAGTGNEKLFF. This chain connects TRBV7-9 to TRBJ1-4; TCRdb gives TRBD1 as the D gene, but with no DNA this cannot be confirmed. Germline V gives CDR1 SEHNR, CDR2 FQNEAQ (reference sequence). This CDR3 contains 15 residues.

The CDR3 sequence: CASRATRRGALYEQYF. The chain is built from TRBV6-1 and TRBJ2-7; checking the TCRdb D call of TRBD2 is not possible without DNA. Germline values: CDR1 MNHNS, CDR2 SASEGT. CDR3 length: 16 residues.

The rearrangement links TRBV6-2 or TRBV6-3 to TRBJ1-1; the TCRdb D gene call, TRBD1, has no DNA to confirm it. The germline V gene encodes CDR1 MNHEY and CDR2 SVGEGT. CDR3 size: 14 residues. This CDR3 reads CASSPGTGSQKAFF.

This chain uses TRBV3-1 with TRBJ2-6; TCRdb proposes TRBD2, but this gene call is untestable without DNA. This CDR3 is 16 amino acids long. Germline values: CDR1 LGHDT, CDR2 YNNKEL (reference sequence). The CDR3 protein is CASGLAGSSGANVLTF.

The chain couples TRBV2 to TRBJ2-7; TCRdb gives TRBD2 as the D gene, but with no DNA this cannot be confirmed. The CDR3 extends over 12 amino acids. Germline values: CDR1 SNHLY, CDR2 FYNNEI. This CDR3 is CASLTGGQAQYF.

The chain links TRBV19 to TRBJ2-1. CDR3 length equals 15 residues. Germline-derived CDR1 and CDR2 are LNHDA and SQIVND (reference sequence). The CDR3: CASSQTPSSYNEQFF.

The chain couples TRBV15 to TRBJ2-1. Germline loops: CDR1 LNHNV, CDR2 YYDKDF (reference sequence). The CDR3 sequence is 15 residues long. This CDR3 is CATSRTGSSYNEQFF.

The chain combines TRBV30 with TRBJ2-7. CDR3 length equals 14 residues. Germline CDR1 is GTSNPN and CDR2 is SVGIG (reference sequence). CDR3 region: CAWRWSTPGYEQYF. The full variable domain, with the rest looked up from reference TRBV30 and TRBJ2-7, is SQTIHQWPATLVQPVGSPLSLECTVEGTSNPNLYWYRQAAGRGLQLLFYSVGIGQISSEVPQNLSASRPQDRQFILSSKKLLLSDSGFYLCAWRWSTPGYEQYFGPGTRLTVT.

This sequence joins TRBV12-3 or TRBV12-4 and TRBJ1-2; TCRdb's assignment of TRBD1 cannot be checked, as there is no DNA. CDR3 length: 15 residues. The CDR3 is CASSTTGGTNYGYTF.

This sequence joins TRBV7-2 and TRBJ1-2; no DNA is available, so the TRBD1 call from TCRdb remains unchecked. Germline lookup yields CDR1 SGHTA and CDR2 FQGNSA. This CDR3 has 13 amino acids. The CDR3: CASRYTGAYGYTF.

The chain combines TRBV4-2 with TRBJ2-2. There are 16 residues in the CDR3. Germline V gene lookup returns CDR1 LGHNA and CDR2 YNFKEQ. The CDR3 sequence is CASSQDGTILDGELFF.

CDR3 sequence: CASSYPHAGRITGELFF. The rearrangement joins TRBV11-2 to TRBJ2-2; TCRdb indicates TRBD2, and absent DNA this call remains unverified. The CDR3 is made up of 17 amino acids. Germline-derived CDR1 and CDR2 are SGHAT and FQNNGV.

The genes are TRBV7-9 and TRBJ2-1. Germline assignment: CDR1 SEHNR and CDR2 FQNEAQ (reference sequence). This CDR3 spans 15 amino acids. The CDR3 region is CASSLWGGSYNEQFF.

This chain joins TRBV12-3 or TRBV12-4 and TRBJ2-2; TCRdb indicates TRBD1, and absent DNA this call remains unverified. This CDR3 is 14 amino acids long. The CDR3 loop reads CASRQGVHTGELFF.

The V and J genes are TRBV6-2 or TRBV6-3 and TRBJ2-7. CDR1 is MNHEY and CDR2 is SVGEGT in the germline V gene. This CDR3 is built from 13 residues. CDR3 sequence: CASSYNDVEEQYF.

The rearrangement links TRBV4-2 to TRBJ1-3. This CDR3 has 15 residues. CDR1 and CDR2 (germline): LGHNA, YNFKEQ. The chain's CDR3 is CASSQDGQTGNTIYF.

The rearrangement links TRBV2 to TRBJ2-3. This CDR3 contains 13 residues. Germline V lookup: CDR1 SNHLY, CDR2 FYNNEI. CDR3 residues: CASSVTDTDTQYF. Filled out from reference TRBV2 and TRBJ2-3, the complete variable domain reads EPEVTQTPSHQVTQMGQEVILRCVPISNHLYFYWYRQILGQKVEFLVSFYNNEISEKSEIFDDQFSVERPDGSNFTLKIRSTKLEDSAMYFCASSVTDTDTQYFGPGTRLTVL.

The J gene is TRBJ2-2, the V gene TRBV6-1. CDR1 and CDR2 from the germline V gene are MNHNS and SASEGT. This CDR3 is built from 15 residues. CDR3 protein: CASSETPTNTGELFF.

The chain combines TRBV3-1 with TRBJ2-7. CDR1 is LGHDT, CDR2 YNNKEL, per germline (reference sequence). The CDR3 sequence is 12 residues long. This chain's CDR3 is CASSFTSYEQYF.